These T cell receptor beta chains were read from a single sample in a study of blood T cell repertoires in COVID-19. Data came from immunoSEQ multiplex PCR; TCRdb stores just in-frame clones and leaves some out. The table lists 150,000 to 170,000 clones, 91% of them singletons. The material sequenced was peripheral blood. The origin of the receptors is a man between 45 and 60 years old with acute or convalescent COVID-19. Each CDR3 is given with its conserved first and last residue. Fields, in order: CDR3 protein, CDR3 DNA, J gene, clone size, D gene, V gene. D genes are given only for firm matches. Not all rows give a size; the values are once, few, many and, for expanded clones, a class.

cdr3_aa: CASSQGLAVGPGELFF
cdr3_nt: TGTGCCAGCAGCCAAGGACTAGCGGTGGGCCCCGGGGAGCTGTTTTTT
j_call: TRBJ2-2
clone_size: NA
d_call: TRBD2
v_call: TRBV4-2

cdr3_aa: CASSYSSGAMNTEAFF
cdr3_nt: TGTGCCAGCAGTTACTCCTCAGGGGCGATGAACACTGAAGCTTTCTTT
j_call: TRBJ1-1
clone_size: NA
d_call: NA
v_call: TRBV6-2/TRBV6-3

cdr3_aa: CASSRFGGDSYEQYF
cdr3_nt: TGCGCCAGCAGCAGGTTCGGGGGGGACTCCTACGAGCAGTACTTC
j_call: TRBJ2-7
clone_size: NA
d_call: TRBD2
v_call: TRBV5-1

cdr3_aa: CASSLSGNNEQFF
cdr3_nt: TGCGCCAGCAGCTTGAGCGGAAACAATGAGCAGTTCTTC
j_call: TRBJ2-1
clone_size: NA
d_call: NA
v_call: TRBV5-1

cdr3_aa: CASSPGDRANYGYTF
cdr3_nt: TGTGCCAGCAGTCCAGGGGACCGAGCTAACTATGGCTACACCTTC
j_call: TRBJ1-2
clone_size: NA
d_call: NA
v_call: TRBV28

cdr3_aa: CASSRDTENYEQYF
cdr3_nt: TGTGCCAGCAGTAGGGACACTGAGAACTACGAGCAGTACTTC
j_call: TRBJ2-7
clone_size: NA
d_call: NA
v_call: TRBV6-5

cdr3_aa: CASSDWNTGELFF
cdr3_nt: TGTGCCAGCTCCGACTGGAACACCGGGGAGCTGTTTTTT
j_call: TRBJ2-2
clone_size: once
d_call: NA
v_call: TRBV27

cdr3_aa: CSALFLDTQYF
cdr3_nt: TGCAGTGCTCTCTTTCTGGATACGCAGTATTTT
j_call: TRBJ2-3
clone_size: NA
d_call: NA
v_call: TRBV20-1

cdr3_aa: CASSLYNEQFF
cdr3_nt: TGTGCCAGCAGCCTTTACAATGAGCAGTTCTTC
j_call: TRBJ2-1
clone_size: NA
d_call: NA
v_call: TRBV5-5

cdr3_aa: CASTDLGVTEAFF
cdr3_nt: TGTGCCAGCACCGACCTCGGGGTCACTGAAGCTTTCTTT
j_call: TRBJ1-1
clone_size: once
d_call: NA
v_call: TRBV2

cdr3_aa: CAISVVAGVNTGELFF
cdr3_nt: TGTGCCATCAGTGTCGTAGCGGGAGTGAACACCGGGGAGCTGTTTTTT
j_call: TRBJ2-2
clone_size: NA
d_call: TRBD2
v_call: TRBV10-3

cdr3_aa: CASRTLRGSDTQYF
cdr3_nt: TGTGCCAGCAGGACCCTCCGGGGTAGTGATACGCAGTATTTT
j_call: TRBJ2-3
clone_size: NA
d_call: NA
v_call: TRBV6-5

cdr3_aa: CASSSMGQGVWTEAFF
cdr3_nt: TGTGCCAGCAGCTCCATGGGACAGGGCGTTTGGACTGAAGCTTTCTTT
j_call: TRBJ1-1
clone_size: NA
d_call: TRBD1
v_call: TRBV7-9

cdr3_aa: CASSAIGAGPTDTQYF
cdr3_nt: TGCGCCAGCAGCGCCATAGGTGCTGGGCCCACAGATACGCAGTATTTT
j_call: TRBJ2-3
clone_size: NA
d_call: NA
v_call: TRBV5-1

cdr3_aa: CASSPGGTGKIYEQYF
cdr3_nt: TGTGCCAGCTCACCAGGCGGGACAGGGAAAATCTACGAGCAGTACTTC
j_call: TRBJ2-7
clone_size: NA
d_call: TRBD1
v_call: TRBV18

cdr3_aa: CASSPTGRHEQYF
cdr3_nt: TGTGCCAGCAGCCCGACAGGGCGCCACGAGCAGTACTTC
j_call: TRBJ2-7
clone_size: NA
d_call: TRBD1
v_call: TRBV7-2

cdr3_aa: CASSHSRGGNNEQFF
cdr3_nt: TGCGCCAGCAGCCACTCGCGGGGGGGGAACAATGAGCAGTTCTTC
j_call: TRBJ2-1
clone_size: NA
d_call: TRBD2
v_call: TRBV4-1

cdr3_aa: CASSAGRGSSGNTIYF
cdr3_nt: TGTGCCAGCAGCGCAGGTCGGGGGAGCTCTGGAAACACCATATATTTT
j_call: TRBJ1-3
clone_size: NA
d_call: NA
v_call: TRBV9

cdr3_aa: CASSYSPQNEKLFF
cdr3_nt: TGTGCCAGCAGTTATTCCCCGCAGAATGAAAAACTGTTTTTT
j_call: TRBJ1-4
clone_size: NA
d_call: NA
v_call: TRBV6-5

cdr3_aa: CASSQDLGLTGEQPQHF
cdr3_nt: TGTGCCAGCAGCCAAGATCTTGGTCTGACAGGGGAGCAGCCCCAGCATTTT
j_call: TRBJ1-5
clone_size: NA
d_call: TRBD1
v_call: TRBV3-1/TRBV3-2